This TCR beta chain comes out of a study of OX40 agonist ivuxolimab in advanced cancers. At the level of the study: People in dose escalation had one of these cancers: hepatocellular carcinoma, melanoma, renal cell or head and neck cancer.

This table comes from immunoSEQ multiplex PCR, and its TCRdb copy is limited to in-frame clones, with some not included. The sample includes about 45,000 clones, roughly 80% of them seen just once. Regarding this clone: The antigen is unknown.

Study outcomes and limitations: Clonal expansion among partial responders at 0.1-3.0 mg/kg ranked near the lowest.

Germline V CDR1 and CDR2: SGHNT, YENEEA. The CDR3 sequence is 15 residues long. V gave up 5 bases and J gave up 10 bases; unmatched junction bases: 13. V usage is TRBV11-3 and J usage is TRBJ2-1; TRBD2 aligns across 8 bases. The source was CD4+ or CD8+ T cells sorted from blood, collected in a trial of the OX40 agonist ivuxolimab. The source is an adult with an advanced solid tumor such as melanoma, head and neck, liver or kidney cancer. The chain's CDR3 is CASSPPGGAGGEQFF. CDR3 coding DNA: TGTGCCAGCAGCCCCCCCGGGGGGGCAGGTGGGGAGCAGTTCTTC.